This TCR beta chain appears in the sequencing data of a study of identical twins. Study results and caveats: Insertions were reduced in abundant cord blood beta clonotypes but not in memory repertoires. Conclusions came from cross-sectional statistical analysis, not from following the same donors.

MiXCR, run by TCRdb on the 5' RACE reads, gives a single entry per CDR3 protein. The profile shows 500,000 to 550,000 distinct CDR3 sequences, about a fifth of them singletons. This clonotype was observed at least ten times. Its antigen is unknown. The V gene's germline CDR1 is MNHEY and CDR2 SMNVEV (reference sequence). Germline trimming cut 0 bases from V and 6 bases from J; bases unmatched to any gene: 7. This CDR3 contains 17 residues. These data also formed part of another study, on yellow fever vaccine responses in identical twins. As reported in that work: Twins reportedly mounted vaccine T cell responses that seemed partly convergent, partly personalized.

This sequence originates from a woman under 30 in good health. The genes are TRBV27 and TRBJ2-1; 11 nucleotides line up with TRBD2. The sequenced sample was CD4+ T cells sorted from blood. For the CDR3, the DNA is TGTGCCAGCAGTTTATCGATAGCGGGAGGGCCCCCCAATGAGCAGTTCTTC. This translates into CASSLSIAGGPPNEQFF.